This passage covers 3 T cell receptor beta chains from one sample sequenced in a study of tumor and adjacent non-tumor tissue in lung cancer. Three rounds of nested PCR, following a modified ARM-PCR protocol, produced the TCRbeta library. TCRdb reprocessed the multiplex PCR reads via MiXCR and lists one record per CDR3 protein. This sample yields 80,000 to 130,000 distinct CDR3 sequences, of which 50% to 70% are seen a single time; about 19% belongs to the top ten. No cell sorting was done before RNA was extracted from the tissue. The normal lung tissue was taken more than 3 cm from the tumor edge. The specimen sequenced was distant non-tumor lung tissue. These TCRs come from a man aged 25 to 40 with non-small cell lung cancer.

This clonotype was detected many times. This rearrangement joins TRBV30 to TRBJ2-1; TRBD2 might be the D (6 bases). The V gene's germline CDR1 is GTSNPN and CDR2 SVGIG (reference sequence). V gave up 7 bases and J gave up 9 bases, with 13 bases separating them. The CDR3 has 11 amino acids. The CDR3 region has the DNA TGTGCCTTCGGGACTCCCCGTGAGCAGTTCTTC. This encodes CAFGTPREQFF.

V usage is TRBV6-5 and J usage is TRBJ2-3; D assignment may be TRBD1 or TRBD2 (6 bases each). Germline values: CDR1 MNHEY, CDR2 SVGAGI. This CDR3 has 14 amino acids. V dropped 8 bases and J dropped 8 bases, with 20 bases sitting between them. The CDR3 here is CASQYLGGTVTQYF. CDR3 in DNA: TGTGCCAGCCAATATCTGGGGGGCACGGTTACGCAGTATTTT.

In this sample, this clonotype turned up a few times. The junction does not match germline at one end; this may be a read error. The genes are TRBV20-1 and TRBJ2-3, with TRBD2 matching over 9 bases. Germline CDR1 DFQATT, CDR2 SNEGSKA (reference sequence). There are 15 residues in the CDR3. In DNA form, the CDR3 reads TGCAGTACTAGGGCGGCGGGGGGGCTGACAGATACGCAGTATTTT. Its protein is CSTRAAGGLTDTQYF.